A selection of T cell receptor beta chains follows, all from one sample in a study of blood T cell repertoires in COVID-19. Repertoires were generated with immunoSEQ multiplex PCR, while TCRdb's copy carries only in-frame clones and drops some. The data show 250,000 to 350,000 clones, around 90% seen once. The material sequenced was peripheral blood. These TCRs come from a woman aged 25 to 39 with COVID-19, enrolled during active disease. Each CDR3 is given with its conserved first and last residue. D genes are given only for firm matches. Clone size is stated in some rows and not others, as once, few, many or a class when expanded.

j_call clone_size d_call v_call cdr3_aa cdr3_nt
TRBJ1-4 . TRBD1 TRBV4-1 CASSLTTGAGEKLFF TGCGCCAGCAGCCTCACGACAGGGGCAGGAGAAAAACTGTTTTTT
TRBJ2-6 . . TRBV15 CATSRESSSGANVLTF TGTGCCACCAGCAGAGAATCGAGCTCTGGGGCCAACGTCCTGACTTTC
TRBJ1-2 . . TRBV20-1 CSASGESDYGYTF TGCAGTGCTAGTGGAGAATCTGACTATGGCTACACCTTC
TRBJ2-7 . TRBD2 TRBV27 CASSSGGASYEQYF TGTGCCAGCAGTTCGGGGGGGGCGTCCTACGAGCAGTACTTC
TRBJ1-2 few . TRBV6-1 CASSEKGDGYTF TGTGCCAGCAGTGAAAAGGGGGATGGCTACACCTTC
TRBJ2-1 . TRBD2 TRBV6-5 CASSYGGDEQFF TGTGCCAGCAGTTATGGGGGGGACGAGCAGTTCTTC
TRBJ1-5 . TRBD1 TRBV27 CAGGSGQVVNQPQHF TGTGCCGGGGGCTCGGGACAGGTTGTTAATCAGCCCCAGCATTTT
TRBJ1-5 . TRBD1 TRBV6-6 CASSLGQVSGQPQHF TGTGCCAGCAGTCTTGGACAGGTTTCTGGACAGCCCCAGCATTTT
TRBJ2-2 . . TRBV11-3 CASSLTSQDTGELFF TGTGCCAGCAGCTTAACTAGCCAGGACACCGGGGAGCTGTTTTTT
TRBJ1-2 . . TRBV28 CASSSPDYGYTF TGTGCCAGCAGTTCCCCCGACTATGGCTACACCTTC
TRBJ2-3 . TRBD2 TRBV5-1 CASSLGLAGGTQYF TGCGCCAGCAGCTTGGGACTAGCGGGAGGGACGCAGTATTTT
TRBJ1-5 . TRBD1 TRBV7-3 CASSSPQGARQPQHF TGTGCCAGCAGCTCACCACAGGGGGCTCGACAGCCCCAGCATTTT
TRBJ1-4 . TRBD1 TRBV27 CASSSGTGGREKLFF TGTGCCAGCAGTTCCGGGACAGGGGGACGCGAAAAACTGTTTTTT
TRBJ2-2 . . TRBV6-5 CASSWGGTDNTGELFF TGTGCCAGCAGTTGGGGCGGGACGGATAACACCGGGGAGCTGTTTTTT
TRBJ2-7 . . TRBV6-6 CASSYSTIYEQYF TGTGCCAGCAGTTACTCGACAATCTACGAGCAGTACTTC
TRBJ1-2 . TRBD1 TRBV9 CASSPMDRVGYGYTF TGTGCCAGCAGCCCTATGGACAGGGTAGGCTATGGCTACACCTTC
TRBJ1-6 . . TRBV27 CASSLGVYNSPLHF TGTGCCAGCAGTTTAGGAGTCTATAATTCACCCCTCCACTTT
TRBJ1-4 . . TRBV4-1 CASSQEPSLEKLFF TGCGCCAGCAGCCAAGAGCCCTCACTGGAAAAACTGTTTTTT
TRBJ1-3 once . TRBV28 CASTTRRPRYGNTIYF TGTGCCAGCACTACTAGGAGACCCAGATACGGAAACACCATATATTTT
TRBJ2-7 . TRBD2 TRBV14 CASSQGKAGASSYEQYF TGTGCCAGCAGCCAAGGGAAAGCGGGAGCTAGCTCCTACGAGCAGTACTTC
TRBJ2-5 . . TRBV10-3 CAISESKVVGKTQYF TGTGCCATCAGTGAGTCGAAAGTGGTCGGGAAGACCCAGTACTTC
TRBJ2-7 . TRBD2 TRBV19 CASSRKVVLAGVGEQYF TGTGCCAGTAGTAGAAAAGTGGTCCTAGCGGGAGTGGGCGAGCAGTACTTC
TRBJ1-1 . TRBD1 TRBV4-2 CASSRTGFKNTEAFF TGTGCCAGCAGCCGGACAGGGTTTAAGAACACTGAAGCTTTCTTT
TRBJ1-4 . TRBD1 TRBV7-3 CASSLTGGAHEKLFF TGTGCCAGCAGCTTGACAGGGGGCGCGCATGAAAAACTGTTTTTT
TRBJ2-7 . . TRBV10-2 CASSVNYEQYF TGCGCCAGCAGTGTCAACTACGAGCAGTACTTC
TRBJ1-1 . . TRBV30 CAWSAYNTEAFF TGTGCCTGGAGTGCGTATAACACTGAAGCTTTCTTT
TRBJ1-3 . TRBD1 TRBV5-5 CASSLTGGNSGNTIYF TGTGCCAGCAGCTTGACAGGGGGAAACTCTGGAAACACCATATATTTT
TRBJ2-7 . TRBD2 TRBV5-1 CASSLGYGAGEGAYEQYF TGCGCCAGCAGCTTGGGGTACGGGGCGGGAGAAGGGGCATACGAGCAGTACTTC
TRBJ1-5 . . TRBV6-5 CASSYKGDQPQHF TGTGCCAGCAGTTACAAGGGGGATCAGCCCCAGCATTTT
TRBJ2-7 . . TRBV29-1 CSATGSSLGEQYF TGCAGCGCCACCGGATCGTCCCTCGGGGAGCAGTACTTC
TRBJ1-5 medium-sized TRBD1 TRBV29-1 CSVATGGWDQPQHF TGCAGCGTCGCCACAGGGGGCTGGGATCAGCCCCAGCATTTT
TRBJ1-6 . . TRBV7-8 CASSFSGQSSYNSPLHF TGTGCCAGCAGCTTCTCCGGACAGAGCTCCTATAATTCACCCCTCCACTTT
TRBJ1-6 . . TRBV11-2 CASSLTADNSPLHF TGTGCCAGCAGCTTGACAGCTGATAATTCACCCCTCCACTTT
TRBJ2-7 . TRBD2 TRBV19 CASSIAQRDPGYEQYF TGTGCCAGTAGTATAGCTCAGCGGGACCCCGGGTACGAGCAGTACTTC
TRBJ1-6 . . TRBV12-3/TRBV12-4 CASSFNSPLHF TGTGCCAGCAGCTTTAATTCACCCCTCCACTTT
TRBJ1-2 . . TRBV18 CASSPDRAHYGYTF TGTGCCAGCTCACCAGACAGAGCCCATTATGGCTACACCTTC
TRBJ1-1 . . TRBV6-5 CASSITGNTEAFF TGTGCCAGCAGTATCACAGGGAACACTGAAGCTTTCTTT
TRBJ2-1 . . TRBV27 CASSLLAGINEQFF TGTGCCAGCAGTTTATTGGCGGGGATAAATGAGCAGTTCTTC
TRBJ1-1 . TRBD1 TRBV15 CATSREGTGGQGTEAFF TGTGCCACCAGCAGAGAGGGGACAGGCGGGCAAGGGACTGAAGCTTTCTTT
TRBJ2-1 . . TRBV3-1/TRBV3-2 CASSHEAATYNEQFF TGTGCCAGCAGCCACGAGGCAGCCACCTACAATGAGCAGTTCTTC
TRBJ1-5 . . TRBV21-1 CASSLKAWPGVGQPQHF TGTGCCAGCAGCCTCAAAGCCTGGCCGGGGGTCGGACAGCCCCAGCATTTT
TRBJ2-2 . TRBD1 TRBV7-2 CASTKDRVTSNTGELFF TGTGCCAGCACCAAGGACAGGGTCACTTCGAACACCGGGGAGCTGTTTTTT